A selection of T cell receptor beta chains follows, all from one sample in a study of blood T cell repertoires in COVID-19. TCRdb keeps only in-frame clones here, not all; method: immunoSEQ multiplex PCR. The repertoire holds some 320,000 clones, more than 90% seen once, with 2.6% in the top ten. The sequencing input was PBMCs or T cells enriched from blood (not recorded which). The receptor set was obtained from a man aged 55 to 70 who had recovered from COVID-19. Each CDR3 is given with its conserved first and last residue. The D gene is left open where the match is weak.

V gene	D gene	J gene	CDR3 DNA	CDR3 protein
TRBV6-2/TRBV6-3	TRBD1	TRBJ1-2	TGTGCCAGCAGTGGGCCGGGACAGGGGGCCTATGGCTACACCTTC	CASSGPGQGAYGYTF
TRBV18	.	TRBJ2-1	TGTGCCAGCTCACCAGGCAGGGTCACCTACAATGAGCAGTTCTTC	CASSPGRVTYNEQFF
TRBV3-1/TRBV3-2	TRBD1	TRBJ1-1	TGTGCCAGCAGCCGGACAGGGCGGAACACTGAAGCTTTCTTT	CASSRTGRNTEAFF
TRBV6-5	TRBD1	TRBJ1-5	TGTGCCAGCAGGAAAAGGGGGCCGAGCAATCAGCCCCAGCATTTT	CASRKRGPSNQPQHF
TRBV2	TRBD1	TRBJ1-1	TGTGCCAGCAGAGGCGACAGGGTCATTACTGAAGCTTTCTTT	CASRGDRVITEAFF
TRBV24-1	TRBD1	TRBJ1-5	TGTGCCACCAGTGACACCAATGACAGGGCTCAGCCCCAGCATTTT	CATSDTNDRAQPQHF
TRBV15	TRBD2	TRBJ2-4	TGTGCCACCAGCAGGGATACTAGCGGGAGGGCTCGGAACATTCAGTACTTC	CATSRDTSGRARNIQYF
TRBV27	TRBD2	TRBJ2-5	TGTGCCAGCAGTCGAGGACTAGCGGGTACTTTCGGGACCCAGTACTTC	CASSRGLAGTFGTQYF
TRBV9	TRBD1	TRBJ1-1	TGTGCCAGCAGCCCCCGACAGGGGGTAGGGACTGAAGCTTTCTTT	CASSPRQGVGTEAFF
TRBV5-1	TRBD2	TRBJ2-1	TGCGCCAGCAGCACTAGCGGGGGGGCTATGAATGAGCAGTTCTTC	CASSTSGGAMNEQFF